The following is a TCR beta chain sequence with its context. Primers: 60 Vbeta forward and 13 Jbeta reverse. The repertoire was sequenced with immunoSEQ multiplex PCR; TCRdb's copy has only in-frame clones and lacks some. Seen here are about 94,000 clones, around 66% observed once, and the top ten hold 3% to 4%. This entry comes from a study of cytomegalovirus exposure and HLA in healthy donors. There are 13 residues in the CDR3. Per the germline V gene, CDR1 is SNHLY and CDR2 is FYNNEI. The V segment lost 6 bases and the J segment 1 base; nucleotides outside the gene matches: 2. V usage is TRBV2 and J usage is TRBJ1-1; TRBD1 matches 7 bases. The receptor was isolated from a man aged 25-40 years in good health and CMV-seronegative. Sequenced input: PBMCs. CDR3 bases: TGTGCCAGCAGCCGACAGGGGAACACTGAAGCTTTCTTT. Its protein is CASSRQGNTEAFF.